Presented here are 15 T cell receptor beta chains from one specimen sequenced in a study of cytomegalovirus exposure and HLA in healthy donors. 13 Jbeta primers and 60 Vbeta primers were used for the PCR. The protocol was immunoSEQ multiplex PCR, while the TCRdb copy is restricted to in-frame clones and leaves out a portion. The sample comprises about 150,000 clones, roughly 77% of which are singletons, and less than 8.5% rests with the top ten. The sequenced sample consisted of PBMCs. These TCRs come from a man aged 25 to 40 in good health and CMV-seropositive.

This chain uses TRBV30 with TRBJ1-2; a possible D gene is TRBD1 (6 bases). CDR1 is GTSNPN and CDR2 is SVGIG in the germline V gene (reference sequence). The V gene lost 2 bases and the J gene lost 6 bases, with 10 bases spanning the gap. This CDR3 is built from 12 residues. This CDR3 reads CAWSSGGDGYTF. The CDR3 coding sequence is TGTGCCTGGAGTTCGGGGGGCGATGGCTACACCTTC.

This clone was picked up a small number of times. The chain is built from TRBV6-6 and TRBJ1-6, with TRBD1 matching 9 bases. Germline CDR1 MNHNY, CDR2 SVGAGI (reference sequence). The trim removed 5 bases at V and 9 bases at J, leaving 8 bases unmatched. CDR3 length: 15 amino acids. The CDR3 region has the DNA TGTGCCAGCAGTCCCGGGACAGGGACTTCTTCACCCCTCCACTTT. It translates to CASSPGTGTSSPLHF.

Here the CDR3 DNA reads TGTGCCAGCAGTTCCCCCGGTGGAGGGGGGGGAAATACGCAGTATTTT. Translating it yields CASSSPGGGGGNTQYF. The chain links TRBV6-5 to TRBJ2-3, with D perhaps matching TRBD2 (7 bases). CDR1 is MNHEY and CDR2 is SVGAGI in the germline V gene. The CDR3 sequence is 16 residues long. V lost 4 bases and J lost 7, with 21 bases in between.

The gene calls are TRBV5-4 and TRBJ1-2; D possibly corresponds to TRBD1 (6 bases). From germline, CDR1 is SGHNT and CDR2 YYREEE (reference sequence). Trimming took 4 bases from V and 7 from J, leaving 17 bases between them. There are 14 residues in the CDR3. The CDR3 nucleotides are TGTGCCAGCAGCGAACCCGGGACAAAGAGTGGCTACACCTTC. This codes for CASSEPGTKSGYTF.

This chain uses TRBV10-3 with TRBJ2-2; D not certain. The CDR3 runs to 12 residues. V lost 7 bases and J 1 base, leaving 4 bases between the germline ends. Germline V gene lookup returns CDR1 ENHRY and CDR2 SYGVKD. This CDR3 reads CAITGNTGELFF. Here the CDR3 DNA reads TGTGCCATCACAGGGAACACCGGGGAGCTGTTTTTT.

The count of this clone is one. This chain uses TRBV19 with TRBJ2-2, with D perhaps matching TRBD2 (5 bases). This CDR3 has 16 residues. Trimming pared 7 bases from V and 0 bases from J, leaving 15 bases between. Germline assignment: CDR1 LNHDA and CDR2 SQIVND (reference sequence). Here the CDR3 reads CASTLNGVANTGELFF. CDR3 nucleotide sequence: TGTGCCAGTACTCTCAACGGGGTAGCGAACACCGGGGAGCTGTTTTTT.

This clone has a count of ten or more. This sequence joins TRBV6-1 and TRBJ1-5; tentatively, D is TRBD1 (6 bases). The germline V gene encodes CDR1 MNHNS and CDR2 SASEGT. This CDR3 contains 13 residues. Trimming cost V 5 bases and J 2 bases, with 7 bases left between them. DNA for the CDR3: TGTGCCAGCAGTCCAGGGGGCAATCAGCCCCAGCATTTT. Its protein product is CASSPGGNQPQHF.

The chain joins TRBV10-2 to TRBJ2-3, with TRBD2 as a possible D gene (5 bases). The ends were cut back, 4 bases at V and 2 bases at J, with 10 bases in the middle. Germline V gene lookup returns CDR1 WSHSY and CDR2 SAAADI. The CDR3 is made up of 14 amino acids. Here the CDR3 reads CASSGQRTTDTQYF. CDR3 nucleotides: TGCGCCAGCAGTGGGCAGCGGACCACAGATACGCAGTATTTT.

As regards this clone: This same CDR3 is encoded by further DNA sequences in the sample. J is TRBJ2-1 and V is TRBV11-2; 12 bases line up with TRBD2. Germline CDR1 and CDR2: SGHAT and FQNNGV. There are 16 residues in the CDR3. V was clipped by 5 bases and J by 4 bases; unmatched bases: 6. CDR3 bases: TGTGCCAGCAGCCTGCGACTAGCGGGGGTGTACAATGAGCAGTTCTTC. Translating gives CASSLRLAGVYNEQFF.

The rearrangement joins TRBV6-1 to TRBJ2-7, with D perhaps matching TRBD1 (5 bases). This CDR3 region has 16 residues. Germline loops: CDR1 MNHNS, CDR2 SASEGT. V lost 2 bases, J lost 3 bases, and 17 bases lay in between. CDR3 in amino acids: CASSEKRQGLLYEQYF. In DNA form, the CDR3 reads TGTGCCAGCAGTGAAAAAAGGCAGGGCCTCCTCTACGAGCAGTACTTC.

This chain connects TRBV7-9 to TRBJ1-4; D remains ambiguous. The CDR3 spans 13 residues. CDR1 and CDR2 (germline): SEHNR, FQNEAQ (reference sequence). V lost 5 bases to trimming and J lost 4 bases, with 8 bases between them. The CDR3 coding sequence is TGTGCCAGCAGCCCCGAGTTTAATGAAAAACTGTTTTTT. Protein product: CASSPEFNEKLFF.

This clone came up many times. This chain links TRBV4-1 with TRBJ2-1; TRBD2 agrees at 9 bases. Germline CDR1 is MGHRA and CDR2 is YSYEKL. This CDR3 is built from 16 residues. The trim removed 5 bases at V and 5 bases at J, leaving 10 bases unmatched. This chain's CDR3 is CASSGRETSGNNEQFF. The CDR3 coding sequence is TGCGCCAGCAGCGGGCGCGAGACTAGCGGAAACAATGAGCAGTTCTTC.

The gene calls are TRBV4-1 and TRBJ2-3; TRBD2 matches at 7 bases. Trimming cost V 0 bases and J 9 bases; bases outside gene matches: 3. CDR1 is MGHRA, CDR2 YSYEKL, per germline. The CDR3 totals 13 residues. CDR3 amino acids: CASSQEVRETQYF. DNA for the CDR3: TGCGCCAGCAGCCAAGAGGTGCGGGAGACGCAGTATTTT.

The chain employs TRBV2 and TRBJ2-3; 10 bases are shared with TRBD2. Losses at the gene ends were 2 bases for V and 4 bases for J; bases not matched to a gene: 12. Germline V gives CDR1 SNHLY, CDR2 FYNNEI. The CDR3 sequence is 18 residues long. This CDR3 is CASSESSGGPLRADTQYF. In DNA form, the CDR3 reads TGTGCCAGCAGTGAATCTAGCGGGGGACCCCTAAGGGCAGATACGCAGTATTTT.

The chain links TRBV9 to TRBJ2-5; TRBD2 aligns across 12 bases. The CDR3 is 17 residues long. The ends lost 3 bases at V and 5 bases at J; junction bases unmatched: 11. Germline assignment: CDR1 SGDLS and CDR2 YYNGEE. CDR3 DNA sequence: TGTGCCAGCAGCGATTATGGACTAGCGGGGCCTCTGGAGACCCAGTACTTC. It encodes CASSDYGLAGPLETQYF.